This T cell receptor (beta chain) was sequenced in a study of Tregs in tolerant kidney transplant recipients (dated by TCRdb to the late 2010s). Regarding the research as a whole: Related donors were used in the transplants with nonmyeloablative bone marrow transplantation, and mixed chimerism was transient in the human trials. TCRbeta sequencing was used in the study to identify donor-specific regulatory T cells before combined kidney and bone marrow transplantation, and the identified cells were then tracked after transplant.

The sample holds one count of this clone. Its antigen target is currently unknown. There are no base qualities to consult, and no much larger clone falls within one base. Points the paper makes about the study in general: Biological reproducibility was not directly assessed, although technical replication error appeared to be minimal. Expanding Tregs with activated donor B cells appeared to identify the most biologically relevant and donor-specific TCRbeta repertoire. The study was constrained by small patient numbers, and validation of the findings is required in larger populations and under other immunosuppression protocols. Donor-specific Treg expansion exceeded global Treg expansion in tolerant patients, suggesting antigen-driven rather than nonspecific expansion. Because the PCR primers were changed over time for some patients, nucleotide-level comparison could not be performed across the samples from those patients.

According to the germline V gene, CDR1 reads MDHEN and CDR2 reads SYDVKM. V and J are truncated by 7 bases and 8 bases respectively, leaving an intervening sequence of 14 bases. The CDR3 holds 13 amino acids from the cysteine to the phenylalanine. The retained sequence is limited to the CDR3, 39 bases, with the frame set at the first base. The time point tag for this specimen amounts to: blood sample drawn before combined kidney and bone marrow transplant. Thawed PBMCs were FACS-sorted into unstimulated Tregs (CD4+CD25+CD127-), CD4+ non-Tregs (CD4+CD25-), CD4 cells and CD8 cells. A few combined kidney and bone marrow transplant recipients from the ITN036ST trial were included as patients, and samples were available only from these trial subjects. Healthy control blood was processed to PBMCs with a Ficoll density gradient and then cryopreserved, whereas patient PBMCs were collected both before and after transplant.

For TCRbeta CDR3 sequencing, genomic DNA was extracted from sorted cells using the QIAGEN DNeasy Blood and Tissue Kit. High-throughput TCRbeta CDR3 sequencing was carried out commercially through immunoSEQ, with PCR amplification with bias correction and internal controls included. The authors processed their data as follows. Unique productive TCRbeta sequences were defined by CDR3 nucleotide sequence where primers matched, otherwise by CDR3 amino acid sequence with Vbeta and Jbeta genes. To correct sorting error, sequences shared between sorted populations at a frequency ratio of 2:1 or less were removed; the rest were assigned to the higher population. A sequence counted as donor-reactive if, in CFSE-low cells, the sequence had a frequency of at least 0.01% and was expanded at least 5-fold compared with unstimulated cells. Jensen-Shannon divergence calculated on the top 100 TCRbeta sequences ranked by frequency was used to measure repertoire divergence. When a sample had multiple sequencing runs, each run was corrected for sorting error separately and the runs were then pooled. TCRdb took over this immuneACCESS table, retaining in-frame rearrangements with V and J assigned. Such tables are incomplete; in checked studies, under half of the missing clones stem from an unresolved V gene, and the remainder is unexplained. The D gene and trimming were derived from the DNA, and the V and J assignments and clone size from that table. For this sample the table gives around 75,000 clones, of which around 90% were detected only once. The ten most abundant clones make up approximately 0.36% of the sample.

This receptor was taken from a human donor who received a combined kidney and bone marrow transplant. The sequencing used CD4+ T cells from blood, collected before the transplant. The rearranged chain carries TRBV28 and TRBJ1-4; tentative D gene TRBD1, with 6 bases matching. The DNA sequence is TGTGCCAGCATCGTGAGGGGGGGGGAAAAACTGTTTTTT. It encodes CASIVRGGEKLFF.